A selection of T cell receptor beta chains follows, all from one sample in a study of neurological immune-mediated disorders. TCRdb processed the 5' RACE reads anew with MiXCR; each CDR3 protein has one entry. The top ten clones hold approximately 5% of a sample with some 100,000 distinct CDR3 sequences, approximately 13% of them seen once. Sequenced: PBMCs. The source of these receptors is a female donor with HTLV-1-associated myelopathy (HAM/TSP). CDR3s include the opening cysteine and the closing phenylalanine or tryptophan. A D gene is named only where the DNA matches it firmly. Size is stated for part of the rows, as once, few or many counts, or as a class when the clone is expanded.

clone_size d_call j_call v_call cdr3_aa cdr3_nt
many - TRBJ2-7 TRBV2 CASSPQGGLLSYEQYF TGTGCCAGCAGCCCTCAGGGGGGCCTACTCTCCTACGAGCAGTACTTC
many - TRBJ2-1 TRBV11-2 CASSFGNEQFF TGTGCCAGCAGCTTTGGGAATGAGCAGTTCTTC
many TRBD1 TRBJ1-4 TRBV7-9 CASSSATTGVFEKLFF TGTGCCAGCAGCTCAGCAACGACAGGGGTTTTTGAAAAACTGTTTTTT
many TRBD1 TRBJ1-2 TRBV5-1 CASNSLEDRGHGYTF TGCGCCAGCAACTCGCTCGAAGACAGGGGGCATGGCTACACCTTC
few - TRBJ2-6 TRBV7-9 CASSFRDARSGANVLTF TGTGCCAGCAGCTTCCGGGACGCCCGCTCTGGGGCCAACGTCCTGACTTTC
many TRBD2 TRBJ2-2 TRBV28 CASTLDGRDTGELFF TGTGCCAGCACCTTGGACGGGAGGGACACCGGGGAGCTGTTTTTT
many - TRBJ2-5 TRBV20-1 CSASQGKETQYF TGCAGTGCGAGCCAGGGGAAGGAGACCCAGTACTTC
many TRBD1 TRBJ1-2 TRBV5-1 CASSEGDRGIFYGYTF TGCGCCAGCAGCGAAGGGGACAGGGGGATCTTCTATGGCTACACCTTC
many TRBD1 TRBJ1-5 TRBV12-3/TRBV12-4 CASSLDRAQPQHF TGTGCCAGCAGCTTGGACAGGGCTCAGCCCCAGCATTTT
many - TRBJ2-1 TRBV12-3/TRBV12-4 CASRHDVTYNEQFF TGTGCCAGCAGGCACGATGTCACCTACAATGAGCAGTTCTTC
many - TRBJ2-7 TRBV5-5 CASSAVQNSYEQYF TGTGCCAGCAGCGCCGTACAAAATTCCTACGAGCAGTACTTC
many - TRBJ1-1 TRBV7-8 CASSLQTVNTEAFF TGTGCCAGCAGCTTACAGACAGTGAACACTGAAGCTTTCTTT
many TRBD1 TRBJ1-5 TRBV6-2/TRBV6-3 CASSSLTDRLWGNQPQHF TGTGCCAGCAGTTCCCTAACGGACAGGCTTTGGGGCAATCAGCCCCAGCATTTT
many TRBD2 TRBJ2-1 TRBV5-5 CASSLAPWTSGGAGNEQFF TGTGCCAGCAGCTTGGCCCCCTGGACTAGCGGGGGGGCCGGCAATGAGCAGTTCTTC
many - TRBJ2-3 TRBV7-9 CASTNIDTQYF TGTGCCAGCACCAACATCGATACGCAGTATTTT
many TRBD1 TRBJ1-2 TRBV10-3 CAISAGTGGQGYGYTF TGTGCCATCAGTGCTGGGACAGGGGGCCAGGGCTATGGCTACACCTTC
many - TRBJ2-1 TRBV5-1 CASSNTGAPMPVF TGCGCCAGCAGTAATACAGGCGCCCCAATGCCAGTCTTC
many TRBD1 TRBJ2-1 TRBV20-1 CSAPRTQGYEQFF TGCAGTGCTCCCCGAACACAGGGGTATGAGCAGTTCTTC
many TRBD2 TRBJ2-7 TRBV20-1 CSASSGGAWEQYF TGCAGTGCATCTAGCGGGGGAGCTTGGGAGCAGTACTTC
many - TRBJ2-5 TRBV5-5 CASSFQGAETQYF TGTGCCAGCAGCTTCCAGGGCGCCGAGACCCAGTACTTC
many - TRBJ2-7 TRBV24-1 CATSDLTGYEQYF TGTGCCACCAGTGATTTGACGGGCTACGAGCAGTACTTC
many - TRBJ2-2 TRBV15 CATSRGGSGELFF TGTGCTACCAGCAGAGGGGGTTCCGGGGAGCTGTTTTTT
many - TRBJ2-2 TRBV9 CASGGTTNTGELFF TGTGCCAGCGGGGGCACGACGAACACCGGGGAGCTGTTTTTT
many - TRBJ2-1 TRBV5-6 CASSPVDGDNEQFF TGTGCCAGCAGCCCGGTGGACGGAGACAATGAGCAGTTCTTC
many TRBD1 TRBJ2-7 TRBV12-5 CASGFGDRVYEQYF TGTGCTAGTGGTTTCGGAGACAGGGTTTACGAGCAGTACTTC
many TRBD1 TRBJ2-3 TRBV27 CASRDRFTDTQYF TGTGCCAGCCGGGACAGGTTCACAGATACGCAGTATTTT
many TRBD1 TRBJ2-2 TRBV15 CATSGTGVELFF TGTGCTACCAGCGGAACAGGGGTAGAGCTGTTTTTT
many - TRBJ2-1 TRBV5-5 CASSLANQGNEQFF TGTGCCAGCAGCTTGGCAAATCAGGGTAATGAGCAGTTCTTC
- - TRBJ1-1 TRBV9 CASSVEAGKNTEAFF TGTGCCAGCAGCGTAGAGGCAGGAAAGAACACTGAAGCTTTCTTT
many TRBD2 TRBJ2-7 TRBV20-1 CSASSRLAGGIWGYEQYF TGCAGTGCTAGTTCGCGACTAGCGGGGGGGATATGGGGCTACGAGCAGTACTTC
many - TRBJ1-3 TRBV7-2 CASSLRRADTIYF TGTGCCAGCAGCTTACGCAGGGCGGACACCATATATTTT
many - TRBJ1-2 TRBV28 CASSLYSLYGYTF TGTGCCAGCAGTTTGTACAGTCTCTATGGCTACACCTTC
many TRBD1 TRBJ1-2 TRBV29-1 CSVDPWETGFGGYTF TGCAGCGTTGATCCTTGGGAGACAGGGTTTGGTGGCTACACCTTC
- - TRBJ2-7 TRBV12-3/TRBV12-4 CASRDSYDEQYF TGTGCCAGCAGGGACTCCTACGACGAGCAGTACTTC
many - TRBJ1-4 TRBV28 CASSMAQKGEKLFF TGTGCCAGCAGTATGGCCCAAAAGGGAGAAAAACTGTTTTTT
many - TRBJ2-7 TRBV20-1 CSAINFRTPYEQYF TGCAGTGCTATAAATTTCCGGACCCCCTACGAGCAGTACTTC
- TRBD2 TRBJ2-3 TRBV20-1 CSARGLAGIGDTQYF TGCAGTGCTAGGGGACTAGCGGGGATAGGAGATACGCAGTATTTT
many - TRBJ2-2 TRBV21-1 CASSKVDGQGYTGELFF TGTGCCAGCAGCAAAGTTGACGGGCAGGGGTACACCGGGGAGCTGTTTTTT
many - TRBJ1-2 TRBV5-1 CASSGRERGNNYGYTF TGCGCCAGCAGCGGCAGGGAACGAGGAAATAACTATGGCTACACCTTC
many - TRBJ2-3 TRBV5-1 CASRGDFSPSTDTQYF TGCGCCAGCAGGGGAGACTTTTCCCCTAGCACAGATACGCAGTATTTT
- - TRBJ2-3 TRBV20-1 CSVRLTSTDTQYF TGCAGTGTCCGGCTTACCTCCACAGATACGCAGTATTTT
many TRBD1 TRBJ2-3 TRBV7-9 CASSSDRGSTDTQYF TGTGCCAGCAGCTCCGACAGGGGTAGCACAGATACGCAGTATTTT
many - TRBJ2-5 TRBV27 CASRLTAGTQSSKTQYF TGTGCCAGCAGACTCACTGCCGGGACTCAGTCCTCAAAGACCCAGTACTTC
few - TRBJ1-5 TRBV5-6 CASSEYGIRADQPQHF TGTGCCAGCAGCGAGTACGGGATCAGGGCTGATCAGCCCCAGCATTTT